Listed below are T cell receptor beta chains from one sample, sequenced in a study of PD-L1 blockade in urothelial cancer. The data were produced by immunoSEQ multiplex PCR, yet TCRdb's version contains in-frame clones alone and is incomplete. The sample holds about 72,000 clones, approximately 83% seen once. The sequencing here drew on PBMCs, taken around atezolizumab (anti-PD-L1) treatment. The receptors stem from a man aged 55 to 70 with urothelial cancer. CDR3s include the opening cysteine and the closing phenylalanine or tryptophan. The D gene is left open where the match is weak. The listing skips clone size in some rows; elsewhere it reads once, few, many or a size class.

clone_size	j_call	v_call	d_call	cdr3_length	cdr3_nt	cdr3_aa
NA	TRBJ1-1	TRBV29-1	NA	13	TGCAGCGCCCTGGGGGCCGCGGGCACTGAAGCTTTCTTT	CSALGAAGTEAFF
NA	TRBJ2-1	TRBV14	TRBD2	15	TGTGCCAGCAGCCAAGCTCTTCGGGGGAGGGGTGAGCAGTTCTTC	CASSQALRGRGEQFF
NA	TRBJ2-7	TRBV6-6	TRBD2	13	TGTGCCAGCAAAGGCGGGGGGGCTTTGGAGCAGTACTTC	CASKGGGALEQYF
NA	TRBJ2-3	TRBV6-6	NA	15	TGTGCCAGCAGTCAACAAGGGGGGGCCACAGATACGCAGTATTTT	CASSQQGGATDTQYF
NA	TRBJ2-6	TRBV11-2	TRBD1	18	TGTGCCAGCAGCCCCTGGACAGGGGGCCTCTCTGGGGCCAACGTCCTGACTTTC	CASSPWTGGLSGANVLTF
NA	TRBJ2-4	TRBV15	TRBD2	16	TGTGCCACCAGCAGAGAAATTGGGGGGGGAGGTGACATTCAGTACTTC	CATSREIGGGGDIQYF
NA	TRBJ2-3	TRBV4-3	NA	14	TGCGCCAGCAGCCAAGATGCGGCTGCAGATACGCAGTATTTT	CASSQDAAADTQYF
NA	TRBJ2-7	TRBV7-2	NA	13	TGTGCCAGCAGCTTCACTAGCAACTACGAGCAGTACTTC	CASSFTSNYEQYF
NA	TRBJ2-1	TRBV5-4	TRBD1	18	TGTGCCAGTACATCAGGGACAGGGGGCGATTGGGGATCCAATGAGCAGTTCTTC	CASTSGTGGDWGSNEQFF
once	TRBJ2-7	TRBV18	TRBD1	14	TGTGCCAGCTCCCCCGGGACAGGGGCAAGGGAGCAGTACTTC	CASSPGTGAREQYF
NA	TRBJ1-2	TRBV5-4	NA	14	TGTGCCAGCAGCTTGTACCAGTCTAACTATGGCTACACCTTC	CASSLYQSNYGYTF
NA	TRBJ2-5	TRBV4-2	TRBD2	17	TGTGCCAGCAGCCAAGAAAGATGGGGGGGAGAGGGAGAGACCCAGTACTTC	CASSQERWGGEGETQYF
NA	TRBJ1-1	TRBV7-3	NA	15	TGTGCCAGCAGATCAACCCCGCAGGGTACGACTGAAGCTTTCTTT	CASRSTPQGTTEAFF
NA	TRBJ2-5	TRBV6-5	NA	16	TGTGCCAGCAGTTATACGGGTGGGAGAGCAACTCAGACCCAGTACTTC	CASSYTGGRATQTQYF
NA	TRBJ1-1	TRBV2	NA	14	TGTGCCAGCCCGACACAGGGCTTAAGTACTGAAGCTTTCTTT	CASPTQGLSTEAFF
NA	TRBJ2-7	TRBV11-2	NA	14	TGTGCCAGCAGCTTAGTGGGGGGTACCTACGAGCAGTACTTC	CASSLVGGTYEQYF
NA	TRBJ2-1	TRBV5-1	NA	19	TGCGCCAGCAGCCTTGGTCGACTTCAAACAGGGGGGGGCTACAATGAGCAGTTCTTC	CASSLGRLQTGGGYNEQFF
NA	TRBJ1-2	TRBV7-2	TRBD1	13	TGTGCCAGCAGCTCGGACAGGGCTATTGGCTACACCTTC	CASSSDRAIGYTF
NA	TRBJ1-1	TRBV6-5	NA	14	TGTGCCAGCAGTTACTTGGGCGTGGACACTGAAGCTTTCTTT	CASSYLGVDTEAFF
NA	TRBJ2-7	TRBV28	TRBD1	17	TGTGCCAGCAGTCCGCGGACAGGGACCCACAGCTCCTACGAGCAGTACTTC	CASSPRTGTHSSYEQYF
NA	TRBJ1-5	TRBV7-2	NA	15	TGTGCCAGCAGCTTAGTAGTAAACAGCAATCAGCCCCAGCATTTT	CASSLVVNSNQPQHF
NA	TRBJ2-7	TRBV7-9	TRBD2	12	TGTGCCAGCAGCGCGGGGGATTACGAGCAGTACTTC	CASSAGDYEQYF
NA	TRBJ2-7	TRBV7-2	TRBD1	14	TGTGCCAGCAGCTCCGGACAGGGGTTTGGCGAGCAGTACTTC	CASSSGQGFGEQYF
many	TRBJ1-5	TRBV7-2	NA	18	TGTGCCAGCAGCTTACCCCACGGACACCTGTATAGCAATCAGCCCCAGCATTTT	CASSLPHGHLYSNQPQHF
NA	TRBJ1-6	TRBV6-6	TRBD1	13	TGTGCCAGCACCGCGGACAGGGGGACACCCCTCCACTTT	CASTADRGTPLHF
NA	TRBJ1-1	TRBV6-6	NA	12	TGTGCCAGCAGTCGGACATTGACTGAAGCTTTCTTT	CASSRTLTEAFF
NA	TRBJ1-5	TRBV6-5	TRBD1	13	TGTGCCAGCAGGGACAGGGGCGAGCAGCCCCAGCATTTT	CASRDRGEQPQHF
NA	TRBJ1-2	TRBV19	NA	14	TGTGCCACTACGCCTCCGGGACAACACTATGGCTACACCTTC	CATTPPGQHYGYTF
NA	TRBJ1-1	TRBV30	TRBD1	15	TGTGCCTGGAGTAGGGGCAGGGGGGCGAACACTGAAGCTTTCTTT	CAWSRGRGANTEAFF
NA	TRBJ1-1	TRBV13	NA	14	TGTGCCAGCAGCCTACAGGGCAGGGCAACTGAAGCTTTCTTT	CASSLQGRATEAFF
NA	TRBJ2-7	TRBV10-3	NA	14	TGTGCCATCAGTGATTGGACGGGAACTTACGAGCAGTACTTC	CAISDWTGTYEQYF
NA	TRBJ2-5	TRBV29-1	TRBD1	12	TGCAGCGTTGAAGACACTTCGGACAGGGTGTACTTC	CSVEDTSDRVYF
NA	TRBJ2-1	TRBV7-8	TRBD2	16	TGTGCCAGCAGCGCGGATGGGACTAGCGGGAGGAATGAGCAGTTCTTC	CASSADGTSGRNEQFF
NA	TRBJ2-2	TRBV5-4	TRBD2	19	TGTGCCAGCAGCAGGGGAGGTAGCGGGGGCCCACATAACACCGGGGAGCTGTTTTTT	CASSRGGSGGPHNTGELFF
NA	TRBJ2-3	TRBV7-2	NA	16	TGTGCCAGCAGCGCAAGGGGTTTGGCGGGCACAGATACGCAGTATTTT	CASSARGLAGTDTQYF
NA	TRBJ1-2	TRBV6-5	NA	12	TGTGCCAGCAGTTTGTGGGGGCGAAGCTACACCTTC	CASSLWGRSYTF
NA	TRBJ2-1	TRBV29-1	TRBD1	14	TGCAGCGCCAAAGGGGGACAGGGGTTCGGTGAGCAGTTCTTC	CSAKGGQGFGEQFF
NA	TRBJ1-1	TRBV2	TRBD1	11	TGTGCCAGCAGTTGGGACAGGGGCCTAGGGTTT	CASSWDRGLGF
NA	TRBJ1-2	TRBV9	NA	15	TGTGCCAGCAGCGTCGGTTCAGAGGGCTCCTATGGCTACACCTTC	CASSVGSEGSYGYTF
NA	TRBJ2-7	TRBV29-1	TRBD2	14	TGCAGCGTTGCCGTAGCGGGGGCCACCTACGAGCAGTACTTC	CSVAVAGATYEQYF
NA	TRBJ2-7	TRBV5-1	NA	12	TGCGCCAGCAGCTATCCGGGGGACGAGCAGTACTTC	CASSYPGDEQYF
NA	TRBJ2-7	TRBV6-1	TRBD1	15	TGTGCCACCGTTGAATCGGGACAGCCTTCCTACGAGCAGTACTTC	CATVESGQPSYEQYF
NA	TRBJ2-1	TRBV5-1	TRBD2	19	TGCGCCAGCAGCTCCAGACTAGCGGGGGGGCCAAGCTCCTACAATGAGCAGTTCTTC	CASSSRLAGGPSSYNEQFF
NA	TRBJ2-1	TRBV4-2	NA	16	TGTGCCAGCAGCCAAGATCTAGGGGCCCAGATATATGAGCAGTTCTTC	CASSQDLGAQIYEQFF
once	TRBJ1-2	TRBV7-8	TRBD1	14	TGTGCCAGCAGCCTAGTGACAGGGGACTATGGCTACACCTTC	CASSLVTGDYGYTF
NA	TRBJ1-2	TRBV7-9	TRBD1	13	TGTGCCAGCAGCTCGACAGGGACCTATGGCTACACCTTC	CASSSTGTYGYTF
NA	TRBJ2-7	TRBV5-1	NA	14	TGCGCCAGCAGTCTAACGGCAGGAAACTACGAGCAGTACTTC	CASSLTAGNYEQYF
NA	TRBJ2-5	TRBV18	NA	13	TGTGCCAGCTCACCGGGCTACCCGGAGACCCAGTACTTC	CASSPGYPETQYF
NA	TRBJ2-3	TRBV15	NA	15	TGTGCCACCAGCAGAGATGGGCAAGTCACAGATACGCAGTATTTT	CATSRDGQVTDTQYF
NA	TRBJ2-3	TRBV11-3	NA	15	TGTGCCAGCAGGGAGAGCGGAACTAGCACAGATACGCAGTATTTT	CASRESGTSTDTQYF
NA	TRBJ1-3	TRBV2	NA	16	TGTGCCAGCAGTAACGGACAGATCATCTCTGGAAACACCATATATTTT	CASSNGQIISGNTIYF
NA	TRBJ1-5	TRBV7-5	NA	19	TGTGCCAGAAGCCGAACCGGGACAGGGGAAAGACGAATAAATCAGCCCCAGCATTTT	CARSRTGTGERRINQPQHF
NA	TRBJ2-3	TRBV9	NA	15	TGTGCCAGCAGCGCCTCTCCGACTAGCACAGATACGCAGTATTTT	CASSASPTSTDTQYF
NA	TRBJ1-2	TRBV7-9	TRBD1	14	TGTGCCAGCAGCTTATCCGGGACAGTTAGAGGCTACACCTTC	CASSLSGTVRGYTF
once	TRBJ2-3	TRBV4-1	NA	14	TGCGCCAGCAGCCAAATCGGTCGCACAGATACGCAGTATTTT	CASSQIGRTDTQYF
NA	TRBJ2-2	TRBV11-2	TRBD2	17	TGTGCCAGCAGCCCCGTCGGGGGGGGGTGGAACACCGGGGAGCTGTTTTTT	CASSPVGGGWNTGELFF
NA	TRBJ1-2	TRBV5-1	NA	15	TGCGCCAGCAGCTTGGACAGGGCTGAAGCCTTCCATGGGGACTTC	CASSLDRAEAFHGDF